This T cell receptor beta chain was identified during a study of beta chain features in type 1 diabetes. Findings and caveats of the study: Moderate but significant shortening of TCRB CDR3s was recorded in all four CD4+ subsets from Type 1 diabetes patients.

This clone appeared a few times. Its antigen is currently unknown. cDNA synthesis used the whole RNA isolate, giving expressed TCRB sequences. Naive, central memory and regulatory T cell samples produced a mean of about 3.5 million reads. Repertoires were generated with immunoSEQ multiplex PCR, while TCRdb's copy carries only in-frame clones and drops some. Of 350,000 or so clones listed, around 19% are singletons. Trimming removed 0 bases from V and 6 bases from J, with 12 bases in between. CDR3 size: 15 residues. Germline V gene lookup returns CDR1 LNHNV and CDR2 YYDKDF (reference sequence). A CD45RO/CCR7/CD25/CD127/CD95/CD27 panel sorted naive, central memory, regulatory and stem cell-like memory CD4+ cells.

The TCR was taken from a woman aged 18-29 years in good health. Input material: naive CD4+ T cells from blood. The chain recombines TRBV15 with TRBJ2-1, with D uncertain. In nucleotides, the CDR3 is TGTGCCACCAGCAGAGATGTGGGTCAGCGCAATGAGCAGTTCTTC. This codes for CATSRDVGQRNEQFF.